These T cell receptor beta chains were read from a single sample in a study of post-analysis software for immune sequencing data. In TCRdb, the PCR reads were re-called with MiXCR into one record per CDR3 protein. Among roughly 540,000 distinct CDR3 sequences, around 36% were seen once, and the ten largest hold around 6%. Source material: blood. These receptors all come from a girl aged 2 to 17 with multiple sclerosis. The CDR3 runs from the conserved cysteine through the conserved F or W. Fields, in order: J gene, V gene, CDR3 protein.

J gene: TRBJ1-1; V gene: TRBV6-1; CDR3 protein: CASRTGTGGNTEAFF
J gene: TRBJ2-3; V gene: TRBV10-3; CDR3 protein: CAIMGTTSLRGDTQYF
J gene: TRBJ1-4; V gene: TRBV20-1; CDR3 protein: CSAYTTTNEKLFF
J gene: TRBJ2-3; V gene: TRBV4-1; CDR3 protein: CASSQVGVDTQYF
J gene: TRBJ1-2; V gene: TRBV28; CDR3 protein: CASSLGDSYGYTF
J gene: TRBJ2-5; V gene: TRBV13; CDR3 protein: CATTQGEGLYKQYF
J gene: TRBJ1-5; V gene: TRBV20-1; CDR3 protein: CSARDRQDQNPNQPQHF
J gene: TRBJ2-7; V gene: TRBV20-1; CDR3 protein: CSAWANSYEQYF
J gene: TRBJ2-7; V gene: TRBV5-1; CDR3 protein: CASSLGGTYEQYF
J gene: TRBJ1-5; V gene: TRBV27; CDR3 protein: CASSIGTDDQPQHF
J gene: TRBJ2-7; V gene: TRBV27; CDR3 protein: CASSLQGMAGLEQYF
J gene: TRBJ2-5; V gene: TRBV29-1; CDR3 protein: CSVVAVQETQYF
J gene: TRBJ2-7; V gene: TRBV12-3/TRBV12-4; CDR3 protein: CVSSFSTSSSYEQYF
J gene: TRBJ1-2; V gene: TRBV5-1; CDR3 protein: CASSNTGQGYGYTF
J gene: TRBJ1-2; V gene: TRBV2; CDR3 protein: CASSHLTGYYGYTF
J gene: TRBJ2-3; V gene: TRBV3-1; CDR3 protein: CASSQQGGAYPTDTQYF
J gene: TRBJ1-5; V gene: TRBV20-1; CDR3 protein: CSARDGKLNQPQHF
J gene: TRBJ2-1; V gene: TRBV7-9; CDR3 protein: CASSPTGAWGSEQFF
J gene: TRBJ2-1; V gene: TRBV7-8; CDR3 protein: CASSQNRAGGNEQFF
J gene: TRBJ2-7; V gene: TRBV29-1; CDR3 protein: CSVLRLGSYEQYF
J gene: TRBJ2-5; V gene: TRBV29-1; CDR3 protein: CSVGPGLAGETQYF
J gene: TRBJ1-2; V gene: TRBV4-2; CDR3 protein: CASSQETGAGNYDYTF
J gene: TRBJ2-3; V gene: TRBV7-8; CDR3 protein: CASSRGLAGGPADTQYF
J gene: TRBJ2-1; V gene: TRBV7-2; CDR3 protein: CASSLVTAGSSYNEQFF
J gene: TRBJ2-5; V gene: TRBV2; CDR3 protein: CASRSDFGETQYF
J gene: TRBJ1-2; V gene: TRBV2; CDR3 protein: CASSVDGDYGYTF
J gene: TRBJ2-1; V gene: TRBV5-1; CDR3 protein: CASSFSGRGFSYNEQFF
J gene: TRBJ2-3; V gene: TRBV29-1; CDR3 protein: CSVFSGPSTDTQYF
J gene: TRBJ2-5; V gene: TRBV12-3/TRBV12-4; CDR3 protein: CASSLGGPQETQYF
J gene: TRBJ1-4; V gene: TRBV7-9; CDR3 protein: CASSQTGEDEKLFF
J gene: TRBJ2-7; V gene: TRBV4-1; CDR3 protein: CASSQGLGNSYEQYF
J gene: TRBJ2-3; V gene: TRBV2; CDR3 protein: CASSATGDTQYF
J gene: TRBJ2-7; V gene: TRBV2; CDR3 protein: CASKRVQTREQYF
J gene: TRBJ1-1; V gene: TRBV4-1; CDR3 protein: CASSHRQGMNTEAFF
J gene: TRBJ2-6; V gene: TRBV3-1; CDR3 protein: CASSHPGQGTGANVLTF
J gene: TRBJ1-2; V gene: TRBV12-3/TRBV12-4; CDR3 protein: CASSSLQGAGGYTF
J gene: TRBJ2-1; V gene: TRBV2; CDR3 protein: CASSPDRENEQFF
J gene: TRBJ2-7; V gene: TRBV21-1; CDR3 protein: CASSKEPWPVLYYEQYF
J gene: TRBJ2-5; V gene: TRBV7-2; CDR3 protein: CASRWTGPETQYF
J gene: TRBJ1-4; V gene: TRBV6-5; CDR3 protein: CASSYFQGGELFF
J gene: TRBJ1-2; V gene: TRBV6-1; CDR3 protein: CASRMDRGANYGYTF
J gene: TRBJ2-3; V gene: TRBV6-5; CDR3 protein: CGIGSPTDTQYF
J gene: TRBJ2-7; V gene: TRBV10-3; CDR3 protein: CAISPTGSYEQYF
J gene: TRBJ2-3; V gene: TRBV18; CDR3 protein: CASSLAGIVTDTQYF